The 32 T cell receptor beta chains below were found in one sample sequenced in a study of T cells in Graves' hyperthyroidism and ophthalmopathy. Amplified TCR beta CDR3 regions came from RNA transcripts. First-round RT-PCR with HTBI primers amplified the TCR CDR3 region. MiXCR, run by TCRdb on the multiplex PCR reads, gives a single entry per CDR3 protein. The table lists 550,000 to 800,000 distinct CDR3 sequences, approximately 15% of them singletons. Sequencing was done on a sample of blood. The source is a man aged 45-65 years with Graves' hyperthyroidism.

Concerning this clonotype: An end of the junction does not agree with germline; a read error may underlie this. The chain uses TRBV10-2 and TRBJ2-7; TRBD2 agrees at 12 bases. Germline V CDR1 and CDR2: WSHSY, SAAADI. CDR3 size: 13 residues. CDR3 coding DNA: TGCGCCGGCAGTGGCGGACTAGCGGGGGAGCAGTACTTC. It is translated as CAGSGGLAGEQYF.

In its sample, this clonotype was seen a few times. The rearrangement links TRBV7-2 to TRBJ2-3, with 12 bases aligning to TRBD2. The CDR3 has 18 amino acids. V trimming: 7 bases; J trimming: 4 bases; junction bases outside the gene matches: 15. CDR1 SGHTA and CDR2 FQGNSA come from the germline V gene. CDR3 in amino acids: CASTKPSGRGWAADTQYF. CDR3 nucleotides: TGTGCCAGCACCAAGCCTAGCGGGAGGGGATGGGCCGCAGATACGCAGTATTTT.

This clonotype was recorded many times. The chain joins TRBV3-1 to TRBJ1-2; D unresolved. The ends were cut back, 1 base at V and 7 bases at J, with 10 bases in the middle. Germline V gene sequence: CDR1 LGHDT, CDR2 YNNKEL (reference sequence). CDR3 size: 13 residues. As DNA, the CDR3 is TGTGCCAGCAGCCAAGGTCCTCTCGCTGGCTACACCTTC. It specifies CASSQGPLAGYTF.

This sequence joins TRBV6-2 or TRBV6-3 and TRBJ1-1, with no clear D. Trimming left V 7 bases short and J 1 base short, with 10 bases between. The CDR3 is made up of 13 amino acids. The V gene's germline CDR1 is MNHEY and CDR2 SVGEGT. The CDR3 DNA reads TGTGCCAGCACCCGGTCAAGGAACACTGAAGCTTTCTTT. Its protein product is CASTRSRNTEAFF.

CDR3 sequence (DNA): TGCAGCGTGGAGGACAGGGGTCGCTCTGAAGCTTTCTTT. It encodes CSVEDRGRSEAFF. The chain recombines TRBV29-1 with TRBJ1-1; 9 positions match TRBD1. There are 13 residues in the CDR3. CDR1 is SQVTM and CDR2 is ANQGSEA in the germline V gene. V gave up 6 bases and J gave up 6 bases; unmatched junction bases: 8.

This clonotype was seen repeatedly, ten times or more. CDR3 nucleotide sequence: TGTGCCAGCAGCCAATTCCCGGAATACAATGAGCAGTTCTTC. This sequence encodes CASSQFPEYNEQFF. The genes are TRBV3-1 and TRBJ2-1; D not resolved. V shed 2 bases and J shed 4 bases, with 9 bases lying between them. CDR3 size: 14 residues. Per the germline V gene, CDR1 is LGHDT and CDR2 is YNNKEL (reference sequence).

This clonotype has a count of ten or more. This chain links TRBV2 with TRBJ2-3, with 8 bases identical to TRBD2. The CDR3 spans 15 residues. Germline values: CDR1 SNHLY, CDR2 FYNNEI. Trimming removed 6 bases from V and 5 bases from J; junction bases left unmatched: 10. CDR3 protein: CASSLKAGGGDTQYF. CDR3 sequence (DNA): TGTGCCAGCAGCTTGAAGGCGGGGGGAGGAGATACGCAGTATTTT.

This clonotype was observed many times. The V and J genes are TRBV20-1 and TRBJ2-3, with D perhaps TRBD1 or TRBD2 (5 bases each). Trimming cost V 6 bases and J 9 bases, with 28 bases left between them. This CDR3 is 16 amino acids long. The germline gives CDR1 DFQATT, CDR2 SNEGSKA (reference sequence). CDR3 DNA: TGCAGTGCCCGACCTGCTGCAGGAGGCCTCCCAGGGACGCAGTATTTT. Protein: CSARPAAGGLPGTQYF.

At least ten counts were recorded for this clonotype. The chain is built from TRBV7-8 and TRBJ2-5; 12 nucleotides match TRBD2. Germline lookup yields CDR1 SGHVS and CDR2 FQNEAQ. The CDR3 spans 16 residues. V lost 5 bases to trimming and J lost 3 bases; unmatched junction nucleotides: 7. CDR3 DNA: TGTGCCAGCAGCCCTCGGACTAGCGGGATGAAAGAGACCCAGTACTTC. Translation gives CASSPRTSGMKETQYF. The full variable domain, its missing parts supplied by reference TRBV7-8 and TRBJ2-5, is GAGVSQSPRYKVAKRGQDVALRCDPISGHVSLFWYQQALGQGPEFLTYFQNEAQLDKSGLPSDRFFAERPEGSVSTLKIQRTQQEDSAVYLCASSPRTSGMKETQYFGPGTRLLVL.

This clonotype showed up just a few times. This rearrangement joins TRBV9 to TRBJ2-1; TRBD2 matches at 12 bases. From germline, CDR1 is SGDLS and CDR2 YYNGEE. V lost 5 bases to trimming and J lost 6 bases; unmatched junction nucleotides: 12. The CDR3 loop spans 17 amino acids. Here the CDR3 reads CASSYGRTSGESNEQFF. The DNA for the CDR3 is TGTGCCAGCAGTTACGGCCGGACTAGCGGGGAGTCCAATGAGCAGTTCTTC.

This clonotype has a handful of counts. V is TRBV28 and J is TRBJ1-2; D may be TRBD1 (6 bases). CDR1 MDHEN and CDR2 SYDVKM come from the germline V gene. The CDR3 length is 14 residues. V shed 2 bases and J shed 5 bases, with 12 bases lying between them. This chain's CDR3 is CASSLQGFPYGYTF. CDR3 bases: TGTGCCAGCAGTTTACAGGGGTTCCCTTATGGCTACACCTTC.

This clonotype was counted between two and nine times. This chain uses TRBV29-1 with TRBJ2-1, with no clear D. The CDR3 spans 13 residues. V was trimmed by 4 bases and J by 1 base, leaving 8 bases between them. Germline V gives CDR1 SQVTM, CDR2 ANQGSEA. The CDR3 loop reads CSVVWGSYNEQFF. In DNA form, the CDR3 reads TGCAGCGTTGTTTGGGGTTCCTACAATGAGCAGTTCTTC.

This clonotype was counted ten times or more. This chain connects TRBV11-2 to TRBJ2-2; D remains unclear. The germline V gene encodes CDR1 SGHAT and CDR2 FQNNGV. The CDR3 has 16 residues. The ends were cut back, 6 bases at V and 4 bases at J, with 18 bases in the middle. The DNA for the CDR3 is TGTGCCAGCAGGACCATTCGCGGAGCGCCCACCGGGGAGCTGTTTTTT. Amino acids: CASRTIRGAPTGELFF.

At least ten counts were recorded for this clonotype. The rearrangement joins TRBV28 to TRBJ2-4; TRBD2 aligns across 8 bases. The CDR3 extends over 14 amino acids. After removal of 4 bases from V and 6 bases from J, the junction contained 5 bases not matched to a gene. CDR1 MDHEN and CDR2 SYDVKM come from the germline V gene. CDR3 amino acids: CASSSRLAGNIQYF. CDR3 coding DNA: TGTGCCAGCAGTTCCCGTCTAGCGGGAAACATTCAGTACTTC.

This clonotype was seen ten or more times. The CDR3 DNA is TGTGCCAGCAGCCCCGGGACAGGGGGCCTTACGGTCACAGATACGCAGTATTTT. This translates into CASSPGTGGLTVTDTQYF. The gene calls are TRBV11-2 and TRBJ2-3; 12 nucleotides agree with TRBD1. This CDR3 spans 18 amino acids. Germline loops: CDR1 SGHAT, CDR2 FQNNGV. V dropped 5 bases and J dropped 2; count of bases not matched to a gene: 11. The full variable domain, rest sourced from reference TRBV11-2 and TRBJ2-3, is EAGVAQSPRYKIIEKRQSVAFWCNPISGHATLYWYQQILGQGPKLLIQFQNNGVVDDSQLPKDRFSAERLKGVDSTLKIQPAKLEDSAVYLCASSPGTGGLTVTDTQYFGPGTRLTVL.

On this clonotype itself: One base away lies a much larger clone, so this may be a sequencing read error. Since the CDR3 does not end with the conserved phenylalanine or tryptophan, this likely comes from a read error. The V gene is TRBV7-2, the J gene TRBJ1-5, with D unclear. Germline V gene data show CDR1 as SGHTA and CDR2 as FQGNSA. Trimming stripped 5 bases from V and 3 bases from J, with 11 bases between. The CDR3 is 14 amino acids. The CDR3 protein is CASSRGEANQPQHL. The CDR3, as DNA: TGTGCCAGCAGCCGAGGCGAAGCCAATCAGCCCCAGCATCTT.

This clonotype occurred many times. This chain uses TRBV12-3 or TRBV12-4 with TRBJ2-7; D gene uncertain. Trimming removed 2 bases from V and 5 bases from J, with 1 base in between. This CDR3 has 10 amino acids. The CDR3 here is CASSLNEQYF. Written as DNA, the CDR3 is TGTGCCAGCAGTTTAAACGAGCAGTACTTC.

For this clonotype: It may be a read error: a sequence one base away is much more abundant. V usage is TRBV28 and J usage is TRBJ2-5; no firm D call. Germline CDR1 MDHEN, CDR2 SYDVKM. V gave up 4 bases and J gave up 1 base, with 4 bases separating them. This CDR3 comprises 12 residues. CDR3 amino acids: CASSSPQETQYF. Written as DNA, the CDR3 is TGTGCCAGCAGTTCACCCCAAGAGACCCAGTACTTC.

This clonotype was counted between two and nine times. V usage is TRBV18 and J usage is TRBJ2-2, with a possible D match to TRBD2 (6 bases). Germline V gives CDR1 KGHSH, CDR2 LQKENI. The CDR3 is 14 residues long. V dropped 5 bases and J dropped 3 bases, with 10 bases sitting between them. CDR3 DNA: TGTGCCAGCTCATCGGGACTGCACACCGGGGAGCTGTTTTTT. Encoded protein: CASSSGLHTGELFF.

This clonotype appeared many times. The chain couples TRBV24-1 to TRBJ2-2; unclear D gene. This CDR3 is 13 amino acids long. Trimming took off 4 bases at V and 1 base at J, with 3 bases between the two ends. Germline V gene data show CDR1 as KGHDR and CDR2 as SFDVKD. The DNA of the CDR3 is TGTGCCACCAGTGAGGAGAACACCGGGGAGCTGTTTTTT. Translation gives CATSEENTGELFF.

The chain couples TRBV19 to TRBJ2-1; a weak D match, TRBD2 (6 bases). Germline V lookup: CDR1 LNHDA, CDR2 SQIVND (reference sequence). V gave up 4 bases and J gave up 4 bases, with 8 bases separating them. The CDR3 totals 13 residues. CDR3 bases: TGTGCCAGTAGTAGGGACTTATACAATGAGCAGTTCTTC. Amino acid sequence: CASSRDLYNEQFF. The full variable domain, completed using reference TRBV19 and TRBJ2-1, is DGGITQSPKYLFRKEGQNVTLSCEQNLNHDAMYWYRQDPGQGLRLIYYSQIVNDFQKGDIAEGYSVSREKKESFPLTVTSAQKNPTAFYLCASSRDLYNEQFFGPGTRLTVL.

This clonotype has ten or more counts. V is TRBV7-3 and J is TRBJ1-1; D gene unclear. This CDR3 is built from 15 residues. Germline assignment: CDR1 SGHTA and CDR2 FQGTGA. Trimming took off 2 bases at V and 3 bases at J, with 13 bases between the two ends. The CDR3 here is CASSLVRVMDTEAFF. In nucleotides, the CDR3 is TGTGCCAGCAGCTTAGTCCGTGTGATGGACACTGAAGCTTTCTTT.

Ten or more counts support this clonotype. The rearrangement links TRBV2 to TRBJ1-5, with D possibly TRBD1 on 6 matching bases. In germline, CDR1 is SNHLY, CDR2 FYNNEI. Between the trimmed V and J ends, which lost 6 bases and 4 bases, there was a span of 10 bases. The CDR3 runs 13 residues. CDR3 in DNA: TGTGCCAGCAGCGTAGACAGGAATCAGCCCCAGCATTTT. It specifies CASSVDRNQPQHF.

This chain joins TRBV5-1 and TRBJ2-2, with D unresolved. Between the trimmed V and J ends, which lost 10 bases and 3 bases, there was a span of 10 bases. Germline V gene sequence: CDR1 SGHRS, CDR2 YFSETQ. This CDR3 has 12 residues. The CDR3 protein is CAGRVDTGELFF. CDR3 bases: TGCGCCGGCCGGGTTGACACCGGGGAGCTGTTTTTT.

This chain uses TRBV11-2 with TRBJ2-7, with D unclear. This CDR3 is 14 amino acids long. Deletions cut 5 bases from V and 2 bases from J, with 13 bases between. In germline, CDR1 is SGHAT, CDR2 FQNNGV. CDR3 sequence (DNA): TGTGCCAGCAGCCACGGAGCGAGCCCCTACGAGCAGTACTTC. Its protein product is CASSHGASPYEQYF.

The chain combines TRBV7-2 with TRBJ1-5; D gene unclear. Germline-derived CDR1 and CDR2 are SGHTA and FQGNSA. The V gene lost 1 base and the J gene lost 3 bases, with 10 bases spanning the gap. This CDR3 has 15 residues. CDR3 nucleotide sequence: TGTGCCAGCAGCTTAGGAGGGTACGACAATCAGCCCCAGCATTTT. Translation: CASSLGGYDNQPQHF.

This clonotype was observed at least ten times. The rearrangement joins TRBV24-1 to TRBJ2-1, with 12 bases identical to TRBD1. The CDR3 runs 15 residues. With V trimmed by 3 bases and J by 9 bases, 5 bases remained unmatched. The germline V gene has CDR1 KGHDR and CDR2 SFDVKD. CDR3 bases: TGTGCCACCAGTGATCGGGACAGGGGGCTTAGTGAGCAGTTCTTC. It translates to CATSDRDRGLSEQFF.

This clonotype was seen ten or more times. CDR3 residues: CASSFSQGRREAFF. The CDR3 DNA reads as TGTGCCAGCAGTTTTTCGCAGGGGCGGCGTGAAGCTTTCTTT. The V call is TRBV28, the J call TRBJ1-1, with D perhaps TRBD1 (6 bases). The V gene's germline CDR1 is MDHEN and CDR2 SYDVKM. V was pared by 3 bases and J by 7 bases, with 15 bases between. CDR3 size: 14 residues.

This clonotype came up many times. The rearrangement joins TRBV11-3 to TRBJ2-3; D is possibly TRBD2 (6 bases). V shed 3 bases and J shed 3 bases, with 16 bases lying between them. Germline values: CDR1 SGHNT, CDR2 YENEEA. This CDR3 spans 16 amino acids. The CDR3 bases are TGTGCCAGCAGCTTCCGAACCCCTGGGAGGACAGATACGCAGTATTTT. Residues: CASSFRTPGRTDTQYF.

V gene TRBV6-1 combines with J gene TRBJ2-5, with D perhaps TRBD2 (7 bases). Trimming left V 9 bases short and J 5 bases short, with 13 bases between. CDR1 is MNHNS and CDR2 is SASEGT in the germline V gene. CDR3 size: 12 residues. Here the CDR3 DNA reads TGTGCCAGTCTAGGGGGGGTCGAGACCCAGTACTTC. Translation: CASLGGVETQYF.

The CDR3 reads CATSDSGSRGQDIQYF. The CDR3 DNA is TGTGCCACCAGTGATTCCGGATCCAGGGGGCAGGACATTCAGTACTTC. The rearrangement links TRBV24-1 to TRBJ2-4, with 8 bases lining up with TRBD1. Germline lookup yields CDR1 KGHDR and CDR2 SFDVKD. J was trimmed by 8 bases and V by 2 bases; bases with no gene match: 10. CDR3 length equals 16 residues.

The gene calls are TRBV27 and TRBJ1-5; D is uncertain. The CDR3 has 15 residues. Trimming cost V 4 bases and J 0 bases, with 10 bases left between them. Germline-derived CDR1 and CDR2 are MNHEY and SMNVEV (reference sequence). For the CDR3, the DNA is TGTGCCAGCAGTTATTCCGGGCATAGCAATCAGCCCCAGCATTTT. Protein product: CASSYSGHSNQPQHF.